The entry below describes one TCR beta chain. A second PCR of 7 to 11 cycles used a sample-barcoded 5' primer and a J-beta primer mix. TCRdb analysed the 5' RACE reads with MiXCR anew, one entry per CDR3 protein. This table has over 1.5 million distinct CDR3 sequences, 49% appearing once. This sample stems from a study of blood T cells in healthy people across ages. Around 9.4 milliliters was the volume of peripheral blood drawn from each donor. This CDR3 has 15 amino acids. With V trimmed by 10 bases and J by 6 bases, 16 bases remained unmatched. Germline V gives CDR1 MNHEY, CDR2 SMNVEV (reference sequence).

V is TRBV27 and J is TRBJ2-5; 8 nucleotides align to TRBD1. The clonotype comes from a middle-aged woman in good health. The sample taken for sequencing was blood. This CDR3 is CATRPPRQGMKTQYF. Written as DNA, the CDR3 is TGTGCCACCAGGCCCCCCCGACAGGGGATGAAGACCCAGTACTTC.